This TCR beta chain was recorded in a study of CD8+CD57+ T cells in acquired aplastic anemia. Study-level points and caveats: Levels of CD8+ Simpson's diversity were not significantly distinct in patients versus controls.

This clonotype was detected ten times or more. Its antigen is currently unknown. The CDR3 runs 14 residues. The V gene lost 6 bases and the J gene lost 0 bases, with 12 bases spanning the gap. Germline CDR1 and CDR2: SGDLS and YYNGEE. Genomic DNA provided the template from which TCR beta VDJ and CDR3 profiles were obtained. Each CDR3 protein gets one entry after TCRdb re-called the reads with MiXCR. The top ten clones hold 0.85% to 1.3% of a sample with under 200,000 distinct CDR3 sequences, approximately 40% of them seen once. This sequence was found in a human donor in good health. The sequencing sample was made of sorted CD4+, CD8+, or CD8+CD57+ T cells (not recorded which) from PBMCs. The chain couples TRBV9 to TRBJ1-1; D uncertain. CDR3 sequence: CASTLDSVNTEAFF. CDR3 sequence (DNA): TGTGCCAGCACTTTGGATTCCGTGAACACTGAAGCTTTCTTT.